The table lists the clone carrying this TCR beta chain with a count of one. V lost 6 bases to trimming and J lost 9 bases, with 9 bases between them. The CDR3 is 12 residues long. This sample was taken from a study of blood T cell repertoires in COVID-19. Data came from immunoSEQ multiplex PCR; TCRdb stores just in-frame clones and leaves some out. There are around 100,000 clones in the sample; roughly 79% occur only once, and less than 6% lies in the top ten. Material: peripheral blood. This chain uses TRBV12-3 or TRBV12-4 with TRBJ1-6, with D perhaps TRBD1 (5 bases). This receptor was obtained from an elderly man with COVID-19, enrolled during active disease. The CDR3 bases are TGTGCCAGCAGCTACGGGGGTTCACCCCTCCACTTT. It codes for CASSYGGSPLHF.